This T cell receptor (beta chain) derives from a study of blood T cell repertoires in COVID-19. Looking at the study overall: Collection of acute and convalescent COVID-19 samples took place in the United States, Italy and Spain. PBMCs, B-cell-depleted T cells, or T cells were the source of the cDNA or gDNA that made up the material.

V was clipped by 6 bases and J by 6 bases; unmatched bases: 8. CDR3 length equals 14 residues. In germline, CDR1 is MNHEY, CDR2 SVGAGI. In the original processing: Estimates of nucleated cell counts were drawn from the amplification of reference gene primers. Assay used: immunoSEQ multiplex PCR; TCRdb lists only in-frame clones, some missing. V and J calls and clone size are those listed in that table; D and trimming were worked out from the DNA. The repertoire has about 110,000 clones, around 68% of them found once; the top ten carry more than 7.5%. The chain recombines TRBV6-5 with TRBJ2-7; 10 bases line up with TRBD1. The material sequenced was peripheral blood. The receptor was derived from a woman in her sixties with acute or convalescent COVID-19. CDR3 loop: CASRARQGAGEQYF. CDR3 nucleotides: TGTGCCAGCAGGGCCCGACAGGGGGCGGGCGAGCAGTACTTC.